The source of this T cell receptor (beta chain) is a study of T cell responses to AZD1222 COVID-19 vaccine. Profiled with immunoSEQ multiplex PCR; TCRdb holds only in-frame clones, not every one. The sample lists some 120,000 clones, under 90% occurring once. A remark on this clone: The antigen remains unidentified.

Broader study findings: No repertoire was sampled before or during the peak T cell response, only after it. Spike-specific TCR depth and breadth grew after two AZD1222 doses. Spike-spanning, vaccine-associated CD4 TCRs were dominant at 160-218 and 743-854. Unmutated variant regions are reportedly targeted by nearly half of spike-specific TCRs.

Looked up from germline, CDR1 is SGHRS and CDR2 is YFSETQ. The CDR3 loop spans 12 amino acids. With 5 bases removed from V and 11 bases from J, the gap between germline ends came to 16 bases. This sequence was found in an adult in good health. The chain is built from TRBV5-1 and TRBJ1-1; tentative D call: TRBD1 (5 bases). This material consisted of peripheral blood, taken on day 0 of AZD1222 vaccination. CDR3 DNA sequence: TGCGCCAGCAGAACGGGGACTCCTGGGGCTTTCTTT. Protein sequence: CASRTGTPGAFF.